These T cell receptor beta chains were read from a single sample in a study of blood T cell repertoires in COVID-19. Sequenced by immunoSEQ multiplex PCR; TCRdb stores in-frame clones only, minus some. This table has around 93,000 clones, roughly 80% appearing once. The sample was peripheral blood. The receptors here all came from a man older than 75 with acute or convalescent COVID-19. The CDR3 runs from the conserved cysteine through the conserved F or W. Fields, in order: V gene, clone size, J gene, D gene, CDR3 DNA, CDR3 protein. D genes are given only for firm matches. Size is omitted from some rows. Given values are once, few, many or a class for expanded clones.

TRBV9	few	TRBJ2-3	NA	TGTGCCAGCAGCGTAGCTACAAAGCGTCCAGATACGCAGTATTTT	CASSVATKRPDTQYF
TRBV2	NA	TRBJ2-5	TRBD2	TGTGCCAGCAGTCCTCGGCGGGCGGGGGGGAGAGAGACCCAGTACTTC	CASSPRRAGGRETQYF
TRBV25-1	NA	TRBJ2-6	NA	TGTGCCAGCAGTACAGTCTCTGGGGCCAACGTCCTGACTTTC	CASSTVSGANVLTF
TRBV28	NA	TRBJ2-7	NA	TGTGCCAGCAGTTCAAGCCGGGTGGACGAGCAGTACTTC	CASSSSRVDEQYF
TRBV3-1/TRBV3-2	NA	TRBJ1-5	NA	TGTGCCAGCAGCCAGGGGGGAGGAAGCAATCAGCCCCAGCATTTT	CASSQGGGSNQPQHF
TRBV28	NA	TRBJ2-7	TRBD2	TGTGCCAGCAGTACGGGACTAGCGGGACCCCCCTACGAGCAGTACTTC	CASSTGLAGPPYEQYF
TRBV14	few	TRBJ1-1	TRBD1	TGTGCCAGCAGCCTCCGGACAGGGGGATCCACTGAAGCTTTCTTT	CASSLRTGGSTEAFF
TRBV2	NA	TRBJ2-3	TRBD2	TGTGCCAGCAACCGACTAGCGGGAGCAGATACGCAGTATTTT	CASNRLAGADTQYF
TRBV5-1	NA	TRBJ1-2	TRBD1	TGCGCCAGCAGCTTGGCGACAGGGGAAGGTGGCTACACCTTC	CASSLATGEGGYTF
TRBV5-4	NA	TRBJ1-4	TRBD1	TGTGCCAGCAGCCAGGGACAGGGGGCGATTCGAGGGGAAGAAAAACTGTTTTTT	CASSQGQGAIRGEEKLFF
TRBV11-3	NA	TRBJ2-2	NA	TGTGCCAGCAGCTTAGAGGCGGTTACCGGGGAGCTGTTTTTT	CASSLEAVTGELFF
TRBV27	NA	TRBJ2-2	TRBD1	TGTGCCAGCAGTTTCTCCTATCCTACAGGGGGTAAGAACACCGGGGAGCTGTTTTTT	CASSFSYPTGGKNTGELFF
TRBV11-2	once	TRBJ1-5	NA	TGTGCCAGCAGCTTACTGCCGGGAGGAACAAATCAGCCCCAGCATTTT	CASSLLPGGTNQPQHF
TRBV24-1	few	TRBJ2-1	NA	TGTGCCACCAGTGAGGCTGGAGCGACTGAGCAGTTCTTC	CATSEAGATEQFF
TRBV7-2	NA	TRBJ1-1	NA	TGTGCCAGCAGCGTTGGGGCACCACCGGCAATTGGAGCTTTCTTT	CASSVGAPPAIGAFF
TRBV30	few	TRBJ1-1	TRBD1	TGTGCCTGGAGTACGCGGACAGGGGTGAGGACTGAAGCTTTCTTT	CAWSTRTGVRTEAFF
TRBV5-1	few	TRBJ1-1	TRBD1	TGCGCCAGCACCACCGGACAGGGCGAAGCTTTCTTT	CASTTGQGEAFF
TRBV7-2	NA	TRBJ1-5	NA	TGTGCCAGCAGCTTAGGGACAGTATACAATCAGCCCCAGCATTTT	CASSLGTVYNQPQHF
TRBV28	NA	TRBJ2-2	NA	TGTGCCAGCAGTACACAAACCGGGGAGCTGTTTTTT	CASSTQTGELFF
TRBV12-3/TRBV12-4	NA	TRBJ1-2	NA	TGTGCCAGCAGTTCCCCAGGGTGGAATGGCTACACCTTC	CASSSPGWNGYTF
TRBV30	NA	TRBJ1-6	TRBD1	TGTGCCTGGAGTTCACAGGGGGTGATCAATTCACCCCTCCACTTT	CAWSSQGVINSPLHF
TRBV19	once	TRBJ2-1	NA	TGTGCCAGTAGTATGACCGGGGGATCCTACAATGAGCAGTTCTTC	CASSMTGGSYNEQFF
TRBV19	once	TRBJ2-5	TRBD1	TGTGCCAGTAGTAATGGGGGGACAGGCGAGACCCAGTACTTC	CASSNGGTGETQYF
TRBV30	NA	TRBJ1-1	NA	TGTGCCTCCCAACACAGGGAAGCTCAGTTGACTGAAGCTTTCTTT	CASQHREAQLTEAFF
TRBV28	NA	TRBJ1-4	NA	TGTGCCAGCAGTAGCGATAGGTCACCACTTTTT	CASSSDRSPLF
TRBV28	NA	TRBJ1-4	NA	TGTGCCAGCAGTTCGGGGGGGCAGATGAATGAAAAACTGTTTTTT	CASSSGGQMNEKLFF
TRBV18	NA	TRBJ2-5	TRBD1	TGTGCCAGCTCACCCGGGACAGGTCCATCGGAGACCCAGTACTTC	CASSPGTGPSETQYF
TRBV27	many	TRBJ1-2	TRBD1	TGTGCCAGCAGTTTTTATGGCGAACAGGGGAATGGCTACACCTTC	CASSFYGEQGNGYTF
TRBV5-6	NA	TRBJ2-2	NA	TGTGCCAGCAGACGATCAGCCGGGGAGCTGTTTTTT	CASRRSAGELFF
TRBV29-1	few	TRBJ1-2	NA	TGCAGCGCCCCGGATAAGGGAGGCTATGGCTACACCTTC	CSAPDKGGYGYTF
TRBV6-5	NA	TRBJ2-7	TRBD2	TGTGCCAGCAGGTCGGGACTAGCGGGACCCTACGAGCAGTACTTC	CASRSGLAGPYEQYF
TRBV28	few	TRBJ1-6	NA	TGTGCCAGCAATCGTGGACAGATAAATTCACCCCTCCACTTT	CASNRGQINSPLHF
TRBV5-1	once	TRBJ2-1	NA	TGCGCCAGCAGCTTGCGGGGGTGGGATGAGCAGTTCTTC	CASSLRGWDEQFF
TRBV28	few	TRBJ2-4	TRBD1	TGTGCCAGCAGTTTTGTATTCGGGACAGGAGGAAGACAACGAGAGCTAGCCAAAAACATTCAGTACTTC	CASSFVFGTGGRQRELAKNIQYF
TRBV18	NA	TRBJ2-7	TRBD2	TGTGCCAGCTCAATAGCGGGAGGTTACGAGCAGTACTTC	CASSIAGGYEQYF
TRBV27	NA	TRBJ2-2	TRBD1	TGTGCCAGCAGTCCCAAGACAGGGATAACCGGGGAGCTGTTTTTT	CASSPKTGITGELFF
TRBV5-1	NA	TRBJ2-7	TRBD1	TGCGCCAGCAGCTTTGGGGGGCGAGGGACAGGGTCCTACGAGCAGTACTTC	CASSFGGRGTGSYEQYF
TRBV7-2	NA	TRBJ1-1	NA	TGTGCCAGCAGCTTAGGGGGGGGGTTAATCAACACTGAAGCTTTCTTT	CASSLGGGLINTEAFF
TRBV27	NA	TRBJ1-3	NA	TGTGCCAGCAGTATTACAGGGGGAAACACCATATATTTT	CASSITGGNTIYF
TRBV30	NA	TRBJ2-1	NA	TGTGCCTGGAGTGTAGGGAACGGGGTCTACAATGAGCAGTTCTTC	CAWSVGNGVYNEQFF
TRBV7-2	NA	TRBJ2-7	TRBD2	TGTGCCAGCAGCCCCTCTACTCCGGGACTAGTAACGGTGGGAGAGCAGCAGTACTTC	CASSPSTPGLVTVGEQQYF
TRBV4-3	NA	TRBJ1-2	NA	TGCGCCAGCAGCCAAGAGGTGGTCGGGGTCTCAGCTAACTATGGCTACACCTTC	CASSQEVVGVSANYGYTF
TRBV5-1	NA	TRBJ1-1	TRBD1	TGCGCCAGCAGCGACAGGGAAGGTACTGAAGCTTTCTTT	CASSDREGTEAFF
TRBV29-1	once	TRBJ1-1	NA	TGCAGCGTTGAGGACTTAACTGAAGCTTTCTTT	CSVEDLTEAFF
TRBV10-1	NA	TRBJ1-1	NA	TGCGCCAGCAGTGAGGCCCAGGGAATGAACACTGAAGCTTTCTTT	CASSEAQGMNTEAFF
TRBV9	NA	TRBJ2-3	NA	TGTGCCAGCAGCGTAGACACCCAGGGTACGCAGTATTTT	CASSVDTQGTQYF
TRBV5-1	NA	TRBJ2-1	TRBD1	TGCGCCAGCAGCTTTCCGGGACAGGGTCCTGGGCAGTTCTTC	CASSFPGQGPGQFF
TRBV7-8	NA	TRBJ2-7	TRBD1	TGTGCCAGCAGCCTATTGATCCTCCGGGACAGGGGGCACGAGCAGTACTTC	CASSLLILRDRGHEQYF
TRBV15	many	TRBJ2-3	TRBD2	TGTGCCACCAGCAGAGACGGGGGGGCAACAGATACGCAGTATTTT	CATSRDGGATDTQYF
TRBV3-1/TRBV3-2	NA	TRBJ2-7	TRBD1	TGTGCCAGCAGCCGGACAGGGGGCATCGAGCAGTACTTC	CASSRTGGIEQYF
TRBV9	NA	TRBJ2-7	TRBD2	TGTGCCAGCAGCGTAGGGACTAGCGGAGGAGAGCAGTACTTC	CASSVGTSGGEQYF
TRBV18	NA	TRBJ2-7	TRBD1	TGTGCCAGCTCCCCGGGACAGGGTGGGGAAGAGCAGTACTTC	CASSPGQGGEEQYF
TRBV9	NA	TRBJ1-6	TRBD1	TGTGCCAGCAGCGACCAGACAGGGGTTGCGTCCTATAATTCACCCCTCCACTTT	CASSDQTGVASYNSPLHF
TRBV28	NA	TRBJ1-1	TRBD1	TGTGCCAGCACCACAGGGGGCCGGGACACTGAAGCTTTCTTT	CASTTGGRDTEAFF
TRBV29-1	NA	TRBJ2-5	NA	TGCAGCGTCCCGGGTCCCCCTGGGGAGACCCAGTACTTC	CSVPGPPGETQYF